The present T cell receptor beta chain was sequenced within a study of beta chain features in type 1 diabetes. Reverse transcription of all isolated RNA meant that expressed TCRB transcripts were sequenced. There were about 3.57 million reads on average in the naive, central memory and regulatory T cell samples. Repertoires were generated with immunoSEQ multiplex PCR, while TCRdb's copy carries only in-frame clones and drops some. The sample contains 250,000 or so clones, around 13% of which appear only once. This clone appeared a single time. Its antigen is unknown. Other DNA sequences in the sample encode the same CDR3. Sampling consisted of one heparinised blood draw per donor, averaging around 120 mL. This CDR3 contains 14 residues. Unmatched junction bases numbered 3, after V lost 3 bases and J lost 2 bases. Germline CDR1 is KGHSH and CDR2 is LQKENI. Whole-study results and caveats: Moderate but significant shortening of TCRB CDR3s was recorded in all four CD4+ subsets from Type 1 diabetes patients. Cells that show high TCR expression could be over-represented by cDNA sequencing. At VDJ recombination sites, type 1 diabetes patients had fewer insertions and more deleted nucleotides.

The TCR originated in a man in his thirties or forties with type 1 diabetes. The rearrangement links TRBV18 to TRBJ2-7; 8 positions agree with TRBD1. Material for sequencing was naive CD4+ T cells from blood. CDR3 coding DNA: TGTGCCAGCTCACCGGACAGGGTAGCCTACGAGCAGTACTTC. This translates into CASSPDRVAYEQYF.